These 2 T cell receptor beta chains originate from one sample sequenced in a study of T cell repertoires in cytomegalovirus infection. These receptors are not linked to any known antigen. MiXCR, run by TCRdb on the reads, gives a single entry per CDR3 protein. The sample records around 430,000 distinct CDR3 sequences, about 42% being singletons. The material was cultured PBMCs, obtained from culture after CMV antigen stimulation. These receptors came from a human donor in good health (CMV status not recorded). Some clones in this sample may be carry-over from other donors' samples.

V gene TRBV6-8 combines with J gene TRBJ1-2, with 8 bases lining up with TRBD1. The CDR3 loop spans 14 amino acids. From germline, CDR1 is MNHGY and CDR2 SAAAGT. V dropped 2 bases and J dropped 8; count of bases not matched to a gene: 7. CDR3 loop: CASSYVDRAGGYTF. The CDR3, as DNA: TGTGCCAGCAGTTACGTGGACAGGGCGGGCGGCTACACCTTC.

The V call is TRBV19, the J call TRBJ1-5; D is uncertain. The germline CDR1 and CDR2 sequences are LNHDA and SQIVND (reference sequence). The CDR3 extends over 12 amino acids. Deletions cut 10 bases from V and 6 bases from J, with 13 bases between. Written as DNA, the CDR3 is TGTGCCACTTCGCGAGGGTTTCAGCCCCAGCATTTT. Protein sequence: CATSRGFQPQHF.